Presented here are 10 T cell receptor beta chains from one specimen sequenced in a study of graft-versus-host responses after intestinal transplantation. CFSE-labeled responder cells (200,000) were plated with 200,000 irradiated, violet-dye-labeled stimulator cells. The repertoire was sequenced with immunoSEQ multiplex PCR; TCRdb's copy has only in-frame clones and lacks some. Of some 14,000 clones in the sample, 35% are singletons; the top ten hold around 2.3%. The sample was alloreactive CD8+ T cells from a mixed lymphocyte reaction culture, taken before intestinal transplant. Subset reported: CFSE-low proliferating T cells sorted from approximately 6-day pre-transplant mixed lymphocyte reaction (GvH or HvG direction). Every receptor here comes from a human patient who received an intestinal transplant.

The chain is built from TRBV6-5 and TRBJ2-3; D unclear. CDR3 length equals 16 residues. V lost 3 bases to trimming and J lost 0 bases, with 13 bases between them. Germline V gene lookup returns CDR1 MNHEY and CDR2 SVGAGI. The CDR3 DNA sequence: TGTGCCAGCAGTTATCGCCTACCAACGAGCACAGATACGCAGTATTTT. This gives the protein CASSYRLPTSTDTQYF.

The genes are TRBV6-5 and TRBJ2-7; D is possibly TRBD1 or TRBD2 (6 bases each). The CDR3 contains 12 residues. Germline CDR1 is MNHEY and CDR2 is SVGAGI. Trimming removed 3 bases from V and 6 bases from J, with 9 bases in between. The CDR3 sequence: CASSYPGAEQYF. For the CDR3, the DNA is TGTGCCAGCAGTTATCCGGGGGCCGAGCAGTACTTC.

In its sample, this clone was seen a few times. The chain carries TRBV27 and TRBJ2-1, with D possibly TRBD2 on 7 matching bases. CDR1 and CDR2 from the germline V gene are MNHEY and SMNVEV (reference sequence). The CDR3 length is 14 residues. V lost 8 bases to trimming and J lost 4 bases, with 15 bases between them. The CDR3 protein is CASSAGASYNEQFF. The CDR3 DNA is TGTGCCAGCTCGGCGGGGGCGTCGTACAATGAGCAGTTCTTC.

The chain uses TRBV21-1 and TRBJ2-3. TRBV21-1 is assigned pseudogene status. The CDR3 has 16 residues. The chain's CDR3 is CASSKDNDRGTDTQYF. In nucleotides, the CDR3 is TGTGCCAGCAGCAAAGACAACGATCGCGGCACAGATACGCAGTATTTT.

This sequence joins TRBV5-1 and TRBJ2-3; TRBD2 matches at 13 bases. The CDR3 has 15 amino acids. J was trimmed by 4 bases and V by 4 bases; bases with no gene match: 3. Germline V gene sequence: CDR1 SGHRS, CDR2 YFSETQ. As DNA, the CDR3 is TGCGCCAGCAGCATAGGGACTAGCGGGGCAGATACGCAGTATTTT. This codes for CASSIGTSGADTQYF.

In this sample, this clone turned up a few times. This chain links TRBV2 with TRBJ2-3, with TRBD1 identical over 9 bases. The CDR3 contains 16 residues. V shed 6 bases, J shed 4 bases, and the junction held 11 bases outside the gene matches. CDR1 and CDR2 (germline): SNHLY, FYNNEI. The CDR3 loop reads CASRGGQGGWADTQYF. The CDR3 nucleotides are TGTGCCAGCAGGGGGGGACAGGGTGGCTGGGCAGATACGCAGTATTTT. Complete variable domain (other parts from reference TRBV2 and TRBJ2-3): EPEVTQTPSHQVTQMGQEVILRCVPISNHLYFYWYRQILGQKVEFLVSFYNNEISEKSEIFDDQFSVERPDGSNFTLKIRSTKLEDSAMYFCASRGGQGGWADTQYFGPGTRLTVL.

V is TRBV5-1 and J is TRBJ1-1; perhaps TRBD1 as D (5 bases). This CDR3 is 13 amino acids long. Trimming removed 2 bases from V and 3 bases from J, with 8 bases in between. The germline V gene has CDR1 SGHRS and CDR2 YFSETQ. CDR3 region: CASSLDSYTEAFF. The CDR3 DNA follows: TGCGCCAGCAGCTTAGACAGCTACACTGAAGCTTTCTTT.

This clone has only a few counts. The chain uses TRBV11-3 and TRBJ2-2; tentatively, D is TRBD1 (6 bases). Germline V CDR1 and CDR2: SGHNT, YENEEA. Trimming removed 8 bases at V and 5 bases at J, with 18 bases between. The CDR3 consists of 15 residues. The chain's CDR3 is CASRPMDSRTGELFF. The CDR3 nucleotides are TGTGCCAGCCGACCGATGGACAGTAGGACCGGGGAGCTGTTTTTT.

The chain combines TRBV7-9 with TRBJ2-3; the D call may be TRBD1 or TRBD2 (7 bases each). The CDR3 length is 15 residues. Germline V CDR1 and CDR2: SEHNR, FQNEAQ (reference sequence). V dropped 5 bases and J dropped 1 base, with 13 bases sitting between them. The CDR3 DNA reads TGTGCCAGCAGCCCATCAGGGGGGGGCACAGATACGCAGTATTTT. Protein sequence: CASSPSGGGTDTQYF.

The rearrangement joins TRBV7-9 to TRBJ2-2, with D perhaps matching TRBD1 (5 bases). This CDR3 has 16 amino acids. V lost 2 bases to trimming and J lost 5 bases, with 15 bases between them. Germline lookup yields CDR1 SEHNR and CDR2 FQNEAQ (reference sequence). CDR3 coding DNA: TGTGCCAGCAGCTTAAGCAAGGCAGGGTGGACCGGGGAGCTGTTTTTT. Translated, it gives CASSLSKAGWTGELFF.